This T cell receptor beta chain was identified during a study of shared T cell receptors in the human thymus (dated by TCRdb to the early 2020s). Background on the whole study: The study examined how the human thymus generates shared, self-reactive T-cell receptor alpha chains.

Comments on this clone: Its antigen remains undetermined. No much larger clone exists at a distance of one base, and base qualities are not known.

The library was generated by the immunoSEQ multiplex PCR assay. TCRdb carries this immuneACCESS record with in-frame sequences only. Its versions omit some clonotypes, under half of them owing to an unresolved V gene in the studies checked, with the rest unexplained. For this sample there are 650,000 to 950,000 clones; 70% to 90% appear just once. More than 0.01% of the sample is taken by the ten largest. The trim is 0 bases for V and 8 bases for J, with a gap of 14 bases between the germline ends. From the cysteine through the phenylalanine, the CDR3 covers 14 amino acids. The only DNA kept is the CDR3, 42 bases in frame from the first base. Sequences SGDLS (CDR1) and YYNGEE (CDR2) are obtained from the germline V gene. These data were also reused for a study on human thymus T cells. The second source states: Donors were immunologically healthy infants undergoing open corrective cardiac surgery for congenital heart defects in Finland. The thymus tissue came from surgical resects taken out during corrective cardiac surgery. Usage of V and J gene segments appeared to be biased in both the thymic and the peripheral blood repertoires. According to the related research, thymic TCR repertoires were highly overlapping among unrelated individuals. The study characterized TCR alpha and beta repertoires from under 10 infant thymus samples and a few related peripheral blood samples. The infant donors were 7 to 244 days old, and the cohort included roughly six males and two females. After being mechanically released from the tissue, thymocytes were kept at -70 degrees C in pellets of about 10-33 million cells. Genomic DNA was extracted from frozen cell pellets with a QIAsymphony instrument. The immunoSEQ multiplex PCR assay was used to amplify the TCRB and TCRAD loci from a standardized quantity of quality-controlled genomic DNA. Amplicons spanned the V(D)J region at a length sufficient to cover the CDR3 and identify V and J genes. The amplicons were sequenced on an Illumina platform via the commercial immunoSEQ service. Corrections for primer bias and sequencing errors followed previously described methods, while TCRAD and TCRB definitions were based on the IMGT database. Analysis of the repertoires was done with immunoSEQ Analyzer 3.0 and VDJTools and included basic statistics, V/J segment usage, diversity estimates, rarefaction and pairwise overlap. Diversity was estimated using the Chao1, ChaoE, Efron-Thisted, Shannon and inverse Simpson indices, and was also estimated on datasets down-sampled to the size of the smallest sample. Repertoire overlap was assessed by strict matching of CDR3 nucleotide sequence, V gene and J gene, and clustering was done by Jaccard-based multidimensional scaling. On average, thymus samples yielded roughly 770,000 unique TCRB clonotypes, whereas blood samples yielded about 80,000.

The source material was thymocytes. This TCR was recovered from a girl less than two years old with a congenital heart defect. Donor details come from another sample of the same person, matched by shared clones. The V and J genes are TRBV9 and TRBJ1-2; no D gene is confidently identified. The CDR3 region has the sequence CASSVGKAGGGYTF. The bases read TGTGCCAGCAGCGTAGGGAAGGCAGGCGGGGGCTACACCTTC. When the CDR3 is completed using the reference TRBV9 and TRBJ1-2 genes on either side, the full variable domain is DSGVTQTPKHLITATGQRVTLRCSPRSGDLSVYWYQQSLDQGLQFLIQYYNGEERAKGNILERFSAQQFPDLHSELNLSSLELGDSALYFCASSVGKAGGGYTFGSGTRLTVV.